The sample holds many counts of the clone carrying this T cell receptor beta chain. Its antigen is unknown. This specimen belongs to a study of T cells in Graves' hyperthyroidism and ophthalmopathy. The diagnostic basis comprised clinical symptoms, serum thyroxine and TRAb, thyroid ultrasound and orbital computed tomography. V lost 8 bases, J lost 4 bases, and 21 bases stayed unmatched. Germline V gene sequence: CDR1 SNHLY, CDR2 FYNNEI. This CDR3 spans 18 amino acids. Study observations and caveats: Most thyroid clonotypes expanded above 0.001 appeared in blood too.

It was RNA transcripts that yielded the amplified TCR beta CDR3 regions. Primed by the HTBI set, a first-round RT-PCR was run on the TCR CDR3. TCRdb ran MiXCR on the multiplex PCR reads and lists one entry per CDR3 protein. Of around 400,000 distinct CDR3 sequences in the sample, around 15% are singletons; the top ten hold about 21%. V and J are TRBV2 and TRBJ2-3, with 7 bases lining up with TRBD2. Sequenced sample: blood. The source of this sequence is a woman aged 55-75 years with Graves' ophthalmopathy. CDR3 residues: CASPRLAYGLKPPDTQYF. CDR3 DNA sequence: TGTGCCAGCCCGAGACTAGCCTACGGGCTTAAGCCGCCAGATACGCAGTATTTT.